A single sample gave rise to the 5 T cell receptor beta chains below, sequenced in a study of pediatric ulcerative colitis. TCRdb keeps only in-frame clones here, not all; method: immunoSEQ multiplex PCR. The sample consists of some 60,000 clones, over 70% of them appearing once. The sequenced material came from blood. These receptors all stem from a boy younger than 18 with moderate ulcerative colitis.

V and J are TRBV10-3 and TRBJ1-1, with D possibly being TRBD1 (6 bases). CDR1 is ENHRY and CDR2 is SYGVKD in the germline V gene. The CDR3 consists of 15 residues. V was cut by 10 bases and J by 1 base, with 19 bases left in between. The CDR3 region is CASRSGVGGNTEAFF. The CDR3 DNA reads TGTGCCAGTAGGTCAGGGGTCGGCGGGAACACTGAAGCTTTCTTT.

The rearrangement uses TRBV7-2 and TRBJ2-7, with a possible D match to TRBD1 (6 bases). Germline V gene sequence: CDR1 SGHTA, CDR2 FQGNSA. The CDR3 consists of 15 residues. The ends were cut back, 1 base at V and 6 bases at J, with 16 bases in the middle. The CDR3 here is CASSLGRQGKVEQYF. CDR3 coding DNA: TGTGCCAGCAGCTTAGGTCGGCAGGGGAAGGTCGAGCAGTACTTC.

In this sample, this clone turned up once. The junction and the germline gene differ at one end; a read error may be behind it. The J gene is TRBJ2-1, the V gene TRBV20-1; perhaps TRBD2 as D (6 bases). Germline V gene data show CDR1 as DFQATT and CDR2 as SNEGSKA (reference sequence). CDR3 length: 11 amino acids. This CDR3 is CSVPRGGTGIF. CDR3 bases: TGCAGTGTCCCTAGGGGCGGGACCGGGATCTTC.

V gene TRBV7-2 combines with J gene TRBJ1-2; the D gene is possibly TRBD1 (6 bases). Germline assignment: CDR1 SGHTA and CDR2 FQGNSA. This CDR3 is built from 13 residues. V was shortened by 5 bases and J by 7 bases, with 14 bases between the two germline ends. CDR3: CASSRTGNFGYTF. The CDR3 DNA sequence: TGTGCCAGCAGCCGTACAGGGAATTTTGGCTACACCTTC.

V and J are TRBV5-6 and TRBJ1-1, with 8 bases lining up with TRBD1. From germline, CDR1 is SGHDT and CDR2 YYEEEE. The V segment lost 3 bases and the J segment 2 bases; nucleotides outside the gene matches: 15. The CDR3 totals 18 residues. The CDR3 is CASSYDGRGPLRNTEAFF. For the CDR3, the DNA is TGTGCCAGCAGCTACGACGGCAGGGGGCCTTTAAGAAACACTGAAGCTTTCTTT.